Detailed here is one T cell receptor (beta chain). Its antigen is still unknown. The length of the CDR3 is 15 residues. Germline assignment: CDR1 MDHEN and CDR2 SYDVKM. With 8 bases removed from V and 0 bases from J, the gap between germline ends came to 14 bases. This sample stems from a study of cytomegalovirus exposure and HLA in healthy donors. Study results and limitations: Being indistinguishable, some V segments were excluded, TRBV6-2 and TRBV6-3 among them. TCR beta sequences numbering around 15,000 were associated with HLA alleles at 0.05 false discovery rate in a later analysis.

The PCR had 60 Vbeta and 13 Jbeta primers. The protocol was immunoSEQ multiplex PCR, while the TCRdb copy is restricted to in-frame clones and leaves out a portion. The sample yields about 130,000 clones, more than 70% seen once. This clonotype originated in a woman in her 30s in good health and CMV-seropositive. The chain recombines TRBV28 with TRBJ2-4; no clear D gene. The sequenced sample was PBMCs. The CDR3 is CASGDLPLAKNIQYF. The CDR3 nucleotides read TGTGCCAGCGGTGACTTACCCCTAGCCAAAAACATTCAGTACTTC.